The source of this TCR beta chain is a study of blood T cell repertoires in COVID-19. Study background: Specimens from acute and convalescent COVID-19 originated in the United States, Italy and Spain.

Participant ages covered about 18 to 90 years across approximately 25 US areas. V was pared by 0 bases and J by 5 bases, with 15 bases between. The CDR3 runs 16 residues. In germline, CDR1 is LGHNA, CDR2 YNFKEQ. In the original workflow: Using reference gene primer amplification, nucleated cell counts were estimated. Sequenced by immunoSEQ multiplex PCR; TCRdb stores in-frame clones only, minus some. V and J calls and clone size are those listed in that table; D and trimming were worked out from the DNA. In the table there are 250,000 or so clones, 75% to 90% of which are singletons. What was sequenced was PBMCs or T cells enriched from blood (not recorded which). The sequence derives from a woman aged 25 to 39 with acute COVID-19. This chain links TRBV4-2 with TRBJ2-3; D may be TRBD1 (6 bases). CDR3 loop: CASSQETGLVRDTQYF. Here the CDR3 DNA reads TGTGCCAGCAGCCAAGAAACAGGGTTGGTGAGAGATACGCAGTATTTT.